This T cell receptor (beta chain) was captured in a study of cytomegalovirus exposure and HLA in healthy donors. Findings and caveats of the study: TCR beta sequences numbering 15,000 to 20,000 were associated with HLA alleles at 0.05 false discovery rate in a later analysis.

CDR3 length equals 13 residues. PCR used 60 Vbeta primers and 13 Jbeta primers. The data were produced by immunoSEQ multiplex PCR, yet TCRdb's version contains in-frame clones alone and is incomplete. This table holds 100,000 to 120,000 clones, around 73% found once. Concerning this clone itself: Its antigen is unknown.

The sample taken for sequencing was PBMCs. The V and J genes are TRBV21-1 and TRBJ2-1; the D call in the table, TRBD1, was not verified against the DNA. TRBV21-1 is a documented pseudogene. The receptor's source is a man younger than 45 in good health and CMV-seronegative. DNA of the CDR3: TGTGCCAGCAGACCTGACAGGGGGAATGAGCAGTTCTTC. Translation gives CASRPDRGNEQFF.